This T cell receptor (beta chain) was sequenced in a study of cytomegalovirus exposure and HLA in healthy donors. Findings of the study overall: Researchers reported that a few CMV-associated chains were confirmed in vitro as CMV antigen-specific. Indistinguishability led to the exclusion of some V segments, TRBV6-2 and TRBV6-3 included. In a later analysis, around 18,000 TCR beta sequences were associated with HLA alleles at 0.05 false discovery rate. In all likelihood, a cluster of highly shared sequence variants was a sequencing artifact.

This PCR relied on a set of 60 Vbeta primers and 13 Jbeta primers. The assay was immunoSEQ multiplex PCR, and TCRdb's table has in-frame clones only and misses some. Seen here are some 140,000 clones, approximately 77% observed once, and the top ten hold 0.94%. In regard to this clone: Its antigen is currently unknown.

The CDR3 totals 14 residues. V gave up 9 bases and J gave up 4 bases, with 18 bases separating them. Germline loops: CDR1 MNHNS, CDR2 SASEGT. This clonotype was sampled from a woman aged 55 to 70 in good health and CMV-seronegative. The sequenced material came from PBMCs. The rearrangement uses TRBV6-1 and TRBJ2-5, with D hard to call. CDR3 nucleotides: TGTGCCAGTTTTTACCCTGGCGGTGTAGAGACCCAGTACTTC. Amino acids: CASFYPGGVETQYF.